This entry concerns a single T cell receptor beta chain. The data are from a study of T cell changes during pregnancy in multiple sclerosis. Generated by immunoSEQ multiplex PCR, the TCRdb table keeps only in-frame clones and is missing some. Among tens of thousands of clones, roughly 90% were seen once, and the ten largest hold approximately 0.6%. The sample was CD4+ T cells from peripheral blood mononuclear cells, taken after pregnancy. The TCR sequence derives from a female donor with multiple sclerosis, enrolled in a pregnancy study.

Here the CDR3 DNA reads TGTGCCAGCAGGCGGACAGGGGGTGTGAGGAACACTGAAGCTTTCTTT. This sequence encodes CASRRTGGVRNTEAFF. The gene calls are TRBV27 and TRBJ1-1; 10 nucleotides align to TRBD1. The CDR3 has 16 residues. Germline V lookup: CDR1 MNHEY, CDR2 SMNVEV (reference sequence). V shed 6 bases and J 1 base; nucleotides not matched to a gene: 8.